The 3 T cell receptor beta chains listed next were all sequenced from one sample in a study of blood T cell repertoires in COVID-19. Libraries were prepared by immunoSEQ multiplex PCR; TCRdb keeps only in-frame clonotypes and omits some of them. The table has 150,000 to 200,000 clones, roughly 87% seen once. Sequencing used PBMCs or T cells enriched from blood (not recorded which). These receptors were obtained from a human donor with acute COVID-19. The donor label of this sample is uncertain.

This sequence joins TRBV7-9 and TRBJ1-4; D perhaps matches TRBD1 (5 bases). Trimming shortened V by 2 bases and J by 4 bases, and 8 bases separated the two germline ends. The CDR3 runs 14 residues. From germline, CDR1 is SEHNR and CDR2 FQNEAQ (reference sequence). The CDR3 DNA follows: TGTGCCAGCAGCTTACTGCAGGGTAATGAAAAACTGTTTTTT. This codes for CASSLLQGNEKLFF.

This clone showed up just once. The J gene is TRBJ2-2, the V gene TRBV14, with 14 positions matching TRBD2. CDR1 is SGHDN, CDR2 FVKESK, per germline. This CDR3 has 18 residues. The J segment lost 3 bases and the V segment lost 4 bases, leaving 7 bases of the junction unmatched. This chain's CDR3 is CASSPRTSGGYYTGELFF. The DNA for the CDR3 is TGTGCCAGCAGCCCCCGGACTAGCGGGGGGTATTACACCGGGGAGCTGTTTTTT.

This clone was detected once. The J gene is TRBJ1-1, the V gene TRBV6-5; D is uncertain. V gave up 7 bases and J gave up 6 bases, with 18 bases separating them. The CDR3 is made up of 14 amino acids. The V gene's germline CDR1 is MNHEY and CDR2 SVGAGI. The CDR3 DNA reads TGTGCCAGCACCTCCAAGGGAGGGATCCCTGAAGCTTTCTTT. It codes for CASTSKGGIPEAFF.